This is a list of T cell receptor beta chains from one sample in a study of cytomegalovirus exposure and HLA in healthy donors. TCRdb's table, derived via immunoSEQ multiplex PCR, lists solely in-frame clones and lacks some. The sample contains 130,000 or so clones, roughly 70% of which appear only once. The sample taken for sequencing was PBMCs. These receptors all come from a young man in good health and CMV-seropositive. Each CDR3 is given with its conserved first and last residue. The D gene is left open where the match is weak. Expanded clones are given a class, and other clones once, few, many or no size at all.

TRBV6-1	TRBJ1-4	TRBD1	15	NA	TGTGCCAGCAGTGGGAGACAGGGTACCATTGAAAAACTGTTTTTT	CASSGRQGTIEKLFF
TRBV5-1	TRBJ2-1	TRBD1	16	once	TGCGCCAGCAGCGATCCGGGACAGCCGCTTAACAATGAGCAGTTCTTC	CASSDPGQPLNNEQFF
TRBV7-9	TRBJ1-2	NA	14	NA	TGTGCCAGCAGCTTAGCGCTGCGCAACTATGGCTACACCTTC	CASSLALRNYGYTF
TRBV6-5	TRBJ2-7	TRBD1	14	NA	TGTGCCAGCAGGACCGGGACAGCGAGCTACGAGCAGTACTTC	CASRTGTASYEQYF
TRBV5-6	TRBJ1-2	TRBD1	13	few	TGTGCCAGCAGTTTACAGGGGGCGGGAGGCTACACCTTC	CASSLQGAGGYTF
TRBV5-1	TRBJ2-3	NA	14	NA	TGCGCCAGCAGCTCGCAAGGGGGGGAAGATACGCAGTATTTT	CASSSQGGEDTQYF
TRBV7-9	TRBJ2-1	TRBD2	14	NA	TGTGCCAGCAGCCTAGCGGGGGGTCCCAATGAGCAGTTCTTC	CASSLAGGPNEQFF
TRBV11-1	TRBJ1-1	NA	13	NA	TGTGCCAGCAGCTTAGCGCTGGCAGCTGAAGCTTTCTTT	CASSLALAAEAFF
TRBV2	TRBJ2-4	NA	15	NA	TGTGCCAGCAGCCTAACAGGGATAGCCAAAAACATTCAGTACTTC	CASSLTGIAKNIQYF
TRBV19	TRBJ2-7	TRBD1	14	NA	TGTGCCAGTAGTGTCCGGGACAGGGGCTTCAAGCAGTACTTC	CASSVRDRGFKQYF
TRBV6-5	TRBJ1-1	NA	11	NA	TGTGCCAGTAGGAGGGAGGGGCTAACTTTCTTT	CASRREGLTFF
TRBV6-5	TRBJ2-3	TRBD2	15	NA	TGTGCCAGCAGTTACATGAGCGGGGACACAGATACGCAGTATTTT	CASSYMSGDTDTQYF
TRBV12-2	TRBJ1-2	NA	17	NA	TGTGCAAGTCGCCCCATACAGCGGGTGGGGCGATACTATGGCTACACCTTC	CASRPIQRVGRYYGYTF
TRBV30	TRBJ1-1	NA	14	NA	TGTGCCTGGAGCGATCCCCGGGGGAACACTGAAGCTTTCTTT	CAWSDPRGNTEAFF
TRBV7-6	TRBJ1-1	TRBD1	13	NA	TGTGCCAGCAGCCTGGGACAGGGCACTGAAGCTTTCTTT	CASSLGQGTEAFF
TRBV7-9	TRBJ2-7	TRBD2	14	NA	TGTGCCAGCAGATCCTCCGGGACTAGCGGCGAGCAGTACTTC	CASRSSGTSGEQYF
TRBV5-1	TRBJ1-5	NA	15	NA	TGCGCCAGCAGCTTTAATCCGGGGGGCAATCAGCCCCAGCATTTT	CASSFNPGGNQPQHF
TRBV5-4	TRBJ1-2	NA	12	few	TGTGCCAGCAGCCGAAGCTTTGATGGCTACACCTTC	CASSRSFDGYTF
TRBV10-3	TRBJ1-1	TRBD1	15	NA	TGTGCCATCAGTGATTGGGACAGTCAGAACACTGAAGCTTTCTTT	CAISDWDSQNTEAFF
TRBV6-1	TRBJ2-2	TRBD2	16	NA	TGTGCCAGCAGTGAATCAAGAGCGGGATGGTCCGGGGAGCTGTTTTTT	CASSESRAGWSGELFF
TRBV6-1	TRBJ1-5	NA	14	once	TGTGCCAGCAGAAGACAGAATAGCAATCAGCCCCAGCATTTT	CASRRQNSNQPQHF
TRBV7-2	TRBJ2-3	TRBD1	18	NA	TGTGCCAGCAGCTTTAGACCTCCGGGACAGGAGATTACAGATACGCAGTATTTT	CASSFRPPGQEITDTQYF
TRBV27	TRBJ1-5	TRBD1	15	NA	TGTGCCAGCAGGGAACAGGGGGCCGGCAATCAGCCCCAGCATTTT	CASREQGAGNQPQHF
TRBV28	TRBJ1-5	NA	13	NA	TGTGCCGGCAACAGAGATAGCAATCAGCCCCAGCATTTT	CAGNRDSNQPQHF
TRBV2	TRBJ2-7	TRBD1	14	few	TGTGCCAGCACTCAGGGGGCACGGACCTACGAGCAGTACTTC	CASTQGARTYEQYF
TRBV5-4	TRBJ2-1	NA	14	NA	TGTGCCAGCAGCTTGCCGAGCTCCTACAATGAGCAGTTCTTC	CASSLPSSYNEQFF
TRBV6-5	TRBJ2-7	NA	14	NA	TGTGCCAGCAGTGGGAGGGGGAACTCCTACGAGCAGTACTTC	CASSGRGNSYEQYF
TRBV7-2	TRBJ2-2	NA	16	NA	TGTGCCAGCAGCTCTACCGGGACACCGAACACCGGGGAGCTGTTTTTT	CASSSTGTPNTGELFF
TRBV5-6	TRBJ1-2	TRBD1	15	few	TGTGCCAGCAGCTTGAGCCGACAGGGAAACTATGGCTACACCTTC	CASSLSRQGNYGYTF
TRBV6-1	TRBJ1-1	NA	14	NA	TGTGCCAGCAGTAGACAGGTGAGGGACACTGAAGCTTTCTTT	CASSRQVRDTEAFF
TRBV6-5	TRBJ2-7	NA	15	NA	TGTGCCAGCAGTTACTCGAATGGGGGCACCTACGAGCAGTACTTC	CASSYSNGGTYEQYF
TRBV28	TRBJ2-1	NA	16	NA	TGTGCCAGCAGTCCCAACTTAGGGAGCTCCTACAATGAGCAGTTCTTC	CASSPNLGSSYNEQFF
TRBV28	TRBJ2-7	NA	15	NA	TGTGCCAGCAGTTTTGGGCCAGGGGCAGGCTACGAGCAGTACTTC	CASSFGPGAGYEQYF
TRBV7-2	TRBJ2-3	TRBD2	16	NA	TGTGCCAGCAGCCCAAATGGGGGGGGTCTAGCAGATACGCAGTATTTT	CASSPNGGGLADTQYF
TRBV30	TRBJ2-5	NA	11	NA	TGTGCCTGGATGTGGGAGGAGACCCAGTACTTC	CAWMWEETQYF
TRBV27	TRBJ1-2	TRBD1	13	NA	TGTGCCAGCAGGGTCGACAGGGGAAATGGCTACACCTTC	CASRVDRGNGYTF
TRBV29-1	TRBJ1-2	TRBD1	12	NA	TGCAGCGGGGACAGGGGTTTCAGTGGCTACACCTTC	CSGDRGFSGYTF
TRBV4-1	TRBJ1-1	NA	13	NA	TGCGCCAGCAGCCAAATGAGGAACACTGAAGCTTTCTTT	CASSQMRNTEAFF
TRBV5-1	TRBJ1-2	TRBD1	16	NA	TGCGCCAGCAGCTTGGCCTTGACAGGGCCAAACTATGGCTACACCTTC	CASSLALTGPNYGYTF
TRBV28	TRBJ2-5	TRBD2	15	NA	TGTGCCAGCAGAGATAGCGGGGGCCGCCAAGAGACCCAGTACTTC	CASRDSGGRQETQYF
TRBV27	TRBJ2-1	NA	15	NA	TGTGCCAGCAGGCGTACAGGGAATATCGGTAATGAGCAGTTCTTC	CASRRTGNIGNEQFF
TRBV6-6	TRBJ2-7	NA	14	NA	TGTGCCAGCAGTTACGGGGACTCGCCCTACGAGCAGTACTTC	CASSYGDSPYEQYF
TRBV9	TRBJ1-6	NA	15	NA	TGTGCCAGCAGCTTAACCGGGACACAGAATTCACCCCTCCACTTT	CASSLTGTQNSPLHF
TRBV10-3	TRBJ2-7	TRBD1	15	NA	TGTGCCATCAGTGCCCAGGGGGAGCCTACCCGCGAGCAGTACTTC	CAISAQGEPTREQYF
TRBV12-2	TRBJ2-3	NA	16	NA	TGTGCAAGTCGCGGCCCGCAAACGGGGGTGGGAGATACGCAGTATTTT	CASRGPQTGVGDTQYF
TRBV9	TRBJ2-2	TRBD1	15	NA	TGTGCCAGCAGCGTAGTCCAGGGGGCTGGCGGGGAGCTGTTTTTT	CASSVVQGAGGELFF
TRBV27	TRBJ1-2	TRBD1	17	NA	TGTGCCAGCAGATCCCACTCGTTACACGACAGGGGGCCTGGCTACACCTTC	CASRSHSLHDRGPGYTF